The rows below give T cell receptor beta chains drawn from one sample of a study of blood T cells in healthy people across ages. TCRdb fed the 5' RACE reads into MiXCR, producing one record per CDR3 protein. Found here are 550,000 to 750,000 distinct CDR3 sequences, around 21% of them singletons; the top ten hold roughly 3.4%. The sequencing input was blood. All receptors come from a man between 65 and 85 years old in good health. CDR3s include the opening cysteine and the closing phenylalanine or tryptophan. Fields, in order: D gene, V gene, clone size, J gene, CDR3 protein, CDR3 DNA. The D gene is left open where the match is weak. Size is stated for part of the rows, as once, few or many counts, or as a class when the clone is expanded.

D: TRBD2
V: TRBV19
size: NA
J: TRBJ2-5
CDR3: CASSLWAGDRETQYF
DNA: TGTGCCAGTAGTCTATGGGCGGGAGACCGAGAGACCCAGTACTTC

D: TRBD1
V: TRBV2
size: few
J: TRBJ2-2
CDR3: CASSEGRGRTGELFF
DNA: TGTGCCAGCAGTGAAGGCAGGGGGCGTACCGGGGAGCTGTTTTTT

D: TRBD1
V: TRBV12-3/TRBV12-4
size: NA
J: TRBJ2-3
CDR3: CASSSWTGSTDTQYF
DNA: TGTGCCAGCAGTTCCTGGACAGGGTCAACAGATACGCAGTATTTT

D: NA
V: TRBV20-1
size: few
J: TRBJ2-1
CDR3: CSAATGLFGGNEQFF
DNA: TGCAGTGCGGCGACAGGGCTCTTCGGGGGCAATGAGCAGTTCTTC

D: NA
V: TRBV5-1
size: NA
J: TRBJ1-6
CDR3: CASSRQDENSPLHF
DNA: TGCGCCAGCAGTCGTCAGGACGAGAATTCACCCCTCCACTTT

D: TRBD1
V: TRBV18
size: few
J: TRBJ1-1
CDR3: CASSLDRGASTEAFF
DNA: TGTGCCAGCTCACTGGACAGGGGGGCCAGCACTGAAGCTTTCTTT

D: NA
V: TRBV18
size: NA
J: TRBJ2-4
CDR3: CASPPVHDLAKNIQYF
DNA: TGTGCCAGCCCACCAGTTCACGACTTAGCCAAAAACATTCAGTACTTC

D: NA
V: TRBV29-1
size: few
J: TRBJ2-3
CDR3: CSVGTGGDTQYF
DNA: TGCAGCGTCGGGACTGGCGGGGATACGCAGTATTTT

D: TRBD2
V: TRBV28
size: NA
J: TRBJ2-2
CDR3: CASSSPTSWTGELFF
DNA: TGTGCCAGCAGTTCCCCGACTAGCTGGACCGGGGAGCTGTTTTTT

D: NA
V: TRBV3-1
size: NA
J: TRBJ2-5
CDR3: CASSQALSGSKETQYF
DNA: TGTGCCAGCAGCCAAGCTTTAAGCGGCAGCAAAGAGACCCAGTACTTC

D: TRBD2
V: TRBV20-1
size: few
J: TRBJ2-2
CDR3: CSARDREGTTNTGELFF
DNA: TGCAGTGCTAGAGATCGGGAGGGGACGACGAACACCGGGGAGCTGTTTTTT

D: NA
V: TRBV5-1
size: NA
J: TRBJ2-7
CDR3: CASRVDAGPYYEQYF
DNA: TGCGCCAGCAGGGTTGATGCGGGACCCTACTACGAGCAGTACTTC

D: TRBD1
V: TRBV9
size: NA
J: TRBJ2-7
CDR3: CASNVGSDRFYEQYF
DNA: TGTGCCAGCAACGTAGGATCGGACAGGTTCTACGAGCAGTACTTC

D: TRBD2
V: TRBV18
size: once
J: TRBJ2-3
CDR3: CASSLISGTGDTQYF
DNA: TGTGCCAGCTCACTCATTAGCGGGACCGGAGATACGCAGTATTTT

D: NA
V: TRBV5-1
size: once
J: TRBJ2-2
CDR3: CASSLTRKSGELFF
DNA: TGCGCCAGCAGCTTGACGCGGAAGTCAGGGGAGCTGTTTTTT

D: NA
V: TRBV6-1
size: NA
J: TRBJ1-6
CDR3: CASSEVGDTNSPLHF
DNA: TGTGCCAGCAGTGAAGTCGGGGATACTAATTCACCCCTCCACTTT

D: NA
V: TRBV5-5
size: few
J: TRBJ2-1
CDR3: CASSQTVGQGGNEQFF
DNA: TGTGCCAGCAGCCAAACGGTGGGGCAGGGGGGCAATGAGCAGTTCTTC

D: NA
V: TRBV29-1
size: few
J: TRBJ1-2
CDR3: CSVEVQPNYGYTF
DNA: TGCAGCGTTGAGGTCCAGCCTAACTATGGCTACACCTTC

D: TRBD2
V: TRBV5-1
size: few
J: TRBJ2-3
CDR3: CASSLRASGRTYTDTQYF
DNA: TGCGCCAGCAGCTTGAGGGCTAGCGGGAGGACCTACACAGATACGCAGTATTTT

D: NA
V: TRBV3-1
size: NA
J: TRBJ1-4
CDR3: CASSQEGSPGEKLFF
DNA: TGTGCCAGCAGCCAAGAGGGCTCCCCGGGGGAAAAACTGTTTTTT

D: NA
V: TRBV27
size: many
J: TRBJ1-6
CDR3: CASKYRGYNSPLHF
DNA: TGTGCCAGCAAATACCGGGGCTATAATTCACCCCTCCACTTT

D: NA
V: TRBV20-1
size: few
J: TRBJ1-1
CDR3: CSARFTVSEAFF
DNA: TGCAGTGCTAGATTCACCGTTAGTGAAGCTTTCTTT

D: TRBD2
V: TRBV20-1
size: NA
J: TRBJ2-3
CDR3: CSARPGTSVPDTQYF
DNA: TGCAGTGCTAGACCCGGGACTAGCGTCCCAGATACGCAGTATTTT

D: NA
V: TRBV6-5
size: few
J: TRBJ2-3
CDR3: CASRAVDTQYF
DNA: TGTGCCAGCAGGGCCGTGGATACGCAGTATTTT

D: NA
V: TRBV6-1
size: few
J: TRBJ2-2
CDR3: CASSPRGPGELFF
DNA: TGTGCCAGCAGTCCCCGGGGGCCCGGGGAGCTGTTTTTT

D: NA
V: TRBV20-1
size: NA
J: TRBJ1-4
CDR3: CSAHRQPTNEKLFF
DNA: TGCAGTGCCCACCGACAACCCACTAATGAAAAACTGTTTTTT

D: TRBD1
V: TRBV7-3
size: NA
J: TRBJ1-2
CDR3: CASSHGQGRPKYGYTF
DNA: TGTGCCAGCAGCCATGGACAGGGGCGGCCAAAATATGGCTACACCTTC

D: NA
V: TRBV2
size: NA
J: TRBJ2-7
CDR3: CASSEIVGEQYF
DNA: TGTGCCAGCAGTGAAATAGTAGGCGAGCAGTACTTC

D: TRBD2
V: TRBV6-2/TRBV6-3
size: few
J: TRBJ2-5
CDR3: CASTQAGVGETQYF
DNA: TGTGCCAGCACACAAGCGGGAGTGGGGGAGACCCAGTACTTC

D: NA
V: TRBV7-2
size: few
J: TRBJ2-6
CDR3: CASSYPGANVLTF
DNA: TGTGCCAGCAGTTACCCTGGGGCCAACGTCCTGACTTTC

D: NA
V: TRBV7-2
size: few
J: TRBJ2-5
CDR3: CASSPSPARETQYF
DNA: TGTGCCAGCAGCCCGTCACCTGCCCGGGAGACCCAGTACTTC